This T cell receptor (beta chain) was sequenced in a study of blood T cell repertoires in COVID-19. In terms of age and location, participants ranged from about 18 to 90 years and lived in about 25 US areas. Using immunoSEQ multiplex PCR, the repertoire was profiled, and TCRdb retains in-frame clones only, with some absent. The data contain under 500,000 clones, 70% to 90% of them singletons. The CDR3 totals 16 residues. The V gene end was trimmed by 0 bases and the J gene end by 4 bases; junction bases not matched to a gene: 2. The germline CDR1 and CDR2 sequences are WNHNN and SYGVQD (reference sequence).

The sample was PBMCs or T cells enriched from blood (not recorded which). The J gene is TRBJ2-2, the V gene TRBV10-1; 10 bases are a match to TRBD2. The receptor was isolated from a young woman with acute COVID-19. CDR3 DNA: TGCGCCAGCAGTGAGTCGGTAGCGGGAGGCACCGGGGAGCTGTTTTTT. Translation: CASSESVAGGTGELFF.